The 25 T cell receptor beta chains in this list originate from one sample, sequenced in a study of cytomegalovirus exposure and HLA in healthy donors. Both 60 Vbeta primers and 13 Jbeta primers went into the PCR. Profiled with immunoSEQ multiplex PCR; TCRdb holds only in-frame clones, not every one. The repertoire has about 160,000 clones, about 71% of them found once; the top ten carry approximately 1.5%. Sequences were obtained from PBMCs. The receptors here all came from a man aged 45-65 years in good health and CMV-seronegative.

The chain carries TRBV5-1 and TRBJ2-1; TRBD2 agrees at 12 bases. The germline gives CDR1 SGHRS, CDR2 YFSETQ. The CDR3 has 15 residues. V shed 0 bases, J shed 6 bases, and the junction held 1 base outside the gene matches. The CDR3 DNA follows: TGCGCCAGCAGCTTGGAGGGACTAGCGGGCAATGAGCAGTTCTTC. Translated: CASSLEGLAGNEQFF.

This clone has more than one count but fewer than ten. This CDR3 reads CASSPPAGGITEAFF. As DNA, the CDR3 is TGCGCCAGCAGCCCTCCAGCAGGGGGCATCACTGAAGCTTTCTTT. The V and J genes are TRBV5-1 and TRBJ1-1; 8 nucleotides match TRBD1. CDR3 length equals 15 residues. Germline CDR1 reads SGHRS; CDR2 reads YFSETQ. Trimming removed 4 bases from V and 4 bases from J; junction bases left unmatched: 9.

The chain uses TRBV5-1 and TRBJ1-2; the D gene is possibly TRBD1 (6 bases). CDR3 length equals 14 residues. V gave up 0 bases and J gave up 2 bases, with 8 bases separating them. CDR1 SGHRS and CDR2 YFSETQ come from the germline V gene. CDR3 sequence: CASSLDTGNYGYTF. Written as DNA, the CDR3 is TGCGCCAGCAGCTTGGATACAGGGAACTATGGCTACACCTTC.

The chain carries TRBV7-6 and TRBJ1-3; D ambiguous. This CDR3 comprises 15 residues. Trimming took 2 bases from V and 3 from J, leaving 11 bases between them. Germline V gene data show CDR1 as SGHVS and CDR2 as FNYEAQ. CDR3 bases: TGTGCCAGCAGCTTACGGGGAGAAAGTGGAAACACCATATATTTT. Amino acid sequence: CASSLRGESGNTIYF.

This clone was recorded a few times. The V gene is TRBV28, the J gene TRBJ1-6; D may be TRBD1 (5 bases). Germline values: CDR1 MDHEN, CDR2 SYDVKM. There are 15 residues in the CDR3. V lost 6 bases and J lost 5, with 14 bases in between. CDR3 amino acids: CASSPPTGDNSPLHF. The CDR3 bases are TGTGCCAGCAGCCCCCCCACGGGGGATAATTCACCCCTCCACTTT.

This clone was counted a single time. Germline and junction disagree at one end, which may indicate a read error. The rearrangement uses TRBV5-6 and TRBJ2-7; D might be TRBD1 or TRBD2, each matching 5 bases. CDR1 and CDR2 from the germline V gene are SGHDT and YYEEEE. The CDR3 is 15 amino acids. DNA of the CDR3: TGTGCCAGCAGATTGGGGCCAGCGGATTCCTACGAGCAGTACTTC. Translated, it gives CASRLGPADSYEQYF.

The rearrangement links TRBV15 to TRBJ1-5; D may be TRBD1 (5 bases). V gave up 0 bases and J gave up 0 bases, with 6 bases separating them. In germline, CDR1 is LNHNV, CDR2 YYDKDF (reference sequence). CDR3 size: 15 residues. CDR3 DNA sequence: TGTGCCACCAGCAGAGAGGACATTAGCAATCAGCCCCAGCATTTT. As protein: CATSREDISNQPQHF.

The chain recombines TRBV5-1 with TRBJ1-2; 10 bases are shared with TRBD1. The length of the CDR3 is 18 residues. The V segment lost 1 base and the J segment 8 bases; nucleotides outside the gene matches: 17. CDR1 is SGHRS and CDR2 is YFSETQ in the germline V gene. The CDR3 reads CASSLPGTGADLRGGYTF. The DNA of the CDR3 is TGCGCCAGCAGCTTGCCTGGGACAGGGGCCGATTTAAGGGGAGGCTACACCTTC.

V usage is TRBV9 and J usage is TRBJ2-1, with TRBD2 matching 9 bases. The length of the CDR3 is 15 residues. V was pared by 4 bases and J by 5 bases, with 7 bases of the junction left unmatched. CDR1 is SGDLS and CDR2 is YYNGEE in the germline V gene. The CDR3 DNA is TGTGCCAGCAGCTACCAGCGGGGGGCCAACAATGAGCAGTTCTTC. Amino acids: CASSYQRGANNEQFF. Combining the CDR3 with reference TRBV9 and TRBJ2-1 gives the whole variable domain DSGVTQTPKHLITATGQRVTLRCSPRSGDLSVYWYQQSLDQGLQFLIQYYNGEERAKGNILERFSAQQFPDLHSELNLSSLELGDSALYFCASSYQRGANNEQFFGPGTRLTVL.

This chain connects TRBV4-1 to TRBJ2-5; tentatively, D is TRBD1 (6 bases). CDR3 length equals 16 residues. Trimming pared 2 bases from V and 1 base from J, leaving 14 bases between. CDR1 is MGHRA, CDR2 YSYEKL, per germline. The CDR3 loop is CASSQLRDTSQETQYF. In nucleotides, the CDR3 is TGCGCCAGCAGCCAACTCCGGGACACTTCCCAAGAGACCCAGTACTTC.

The chain is built from TRBV14 and TRBJ1-6, with D maybe TRBD1 (6 bases). The CDR3 has 16 amino acids. V dropped 4 bases and J dropped 4 bases, with 14 bases sitting between them. Germline V gene lookup returns CDR1 SGHDN and CDR2 FVKESK. CDR3 bases: TGTGCCAGCAGCCCACCCGGGACACAGTATAATTCACCCCTCCACTTT. It is translated as CASSPPGTQYNSPLHF.

The chain joins TRBV28 to TRBJ2-7; TRBD2 is a possible D gene (6 bases). V was pared by 5 bases and J by 2 bases, with 19 bases between. Germline values: CDR1 MDHEN, CDR2 SYDVKM. The CDR3 sequence is 16 residues long. CDR3 protein: CASSPPTGEKTYEQYF. CDR3 bases: TGTGCCAGCAGTCCCCCGACGGGGGAAAAAACCTACGAGCAGTACTTC.

The chain is built from TRBV4-1 and TRBJ2-1; 9 bases are a match to TRBD2. The CDR3 totals 19 residues. V trimming: 0 bases; J trimming: 5 bases; junction bases outside the gene matches: 14. In germline, CDR1 is MGHRA, CDR2 YSYEKL. The CDR3 DNA reads as TGCGCCAGCAGCCAAGATCGGGTCGCGGGGGGGCTAGTCAACAATGAGCAGTTCTTC. Its protein is CASSQDRVAGGLVNNEQFF.

The chain joins TRBV7-2 to TRBJ1-5; TRBD1 matches 9 bases. V was pared by 1 base and J by 7 bases, with 8 bases of the junction left unmatched. CDR3 length equals 16 residues. CDR1 is SGHTA and CDR2 is FQGNSA in the germline V gene. The CDR3 coding sequence is TGTGCCAGCAGCTTAGGGACAGGGGTTGGAGGGCAGCCCCAGCATTTT. Its protein is CASSLGTGVGGQPQHF.

This clone has just a few counts. The chain links TRBV18 to TRBJ1-5; 8 positions match TRBD1. The CDR3 loop spans 14 amino acids. Losses at the gene ends were 6 bases for V and 5 bases for J; bases not matched to a gene: 6. The germline CDR1 and CDR2 sequences are KGHSH and LQKENI. CDR3 loop: CASSRGQGDQPQHF. CDR3 nucleotides: TGTGCCAGCTCCCGAGGACAGGGCGATCAGCCCCAGCATTTT.

The chain combines TRBV6-5 with TRBJ1-1; D is unresolved. Germline V gene lookup returns CDR1 MNHEY and CDR2 SVGAGI. The ends were cut back, 6 bases at V and 4 bases at J, with 15 bases in the middle. CDR3 length: 14 residues. In DNA form, the CDR3 reads TGTGCCAGCAGCCTCAACGGGAGAGTCACTGAAGCTTTCTTT. Translated, it gives CASSLNGRVTEAFF.

Regarding this clone: Other nucleotide sequences in the sample specify the same CDR3. The chain employs TRBV7-9 and TRBJ1-1; D is possibly TRBD1 (6 bases). This CDR3 region has 13 residues. Trimming stripped 3 bases from V and 4 bases from J, with 9 bases between. Germline values: CDR1 SEHNR, CDR2 FQNEAQ (reference sequence). The CDR3 DNA follows: TGTGCCAGCAGCTTGCAGGGGAGCACTGAAGCTTTCTTT. Its translation: CASSLQGSTEAFF.

The chain couples TRBV6-5 to TRBJ1-1; tentative D call: TRBD1 (6 bases). V lost 2 bases, J lost 0 bases, and 10 bases lay in between. The CDR3 contains 15 residues. The V gene's germline CDR1 is MNHEY and CDR2 SVGAGI. The CDR3 DNA sequence: TGTGCCAGCAGTTACGCGGCAGGGGTGAACACTGAAGCTTTCTTT. Translating it yields CASSYAAGVNTEAFF.

J is TRBJ1-1 and V is TRBV9; D call uncertain. The CDR3 has 17 amino acids. The germline V gene encodes CDR1 SGDLS and CDR2 YYNGEE. The ends were cut back, 1 base at V and 5 bases at J, with 21 bases in the middle. In nucleotides, the CDR3 is TGTGCCAGCAGCGTAAGGCCAGAGAGGTCCTCCGGAACTGAAGCTTTCTTT. It translates to CASSVRPERSSGTEAFF.

This chain joins TRBV7-2 and TRBJ2-2; 11 positions match TRBD2. Trimming removed 2 bases from V and 7 bases from J; junction bases left unmatched: 9. From germline, CDR1 is SGHTA and CDR2 FQGNSA. This CDR3 spans 17 amino acids. CDR3 sequence (DNA): TGTGCCAGCAGCTTAAGTAGCGGGGGGGCCGTCGGCGGGGAGCTGTTTTTT. Protein sequence: CASSLSSGGAVGGELFF. The whole variable domain, filled in from reference TRBV7-2 and TRBJ2-2, reads GAGVSQSPSNKVTEKGKDVELRCDPISGHTALYWYRQSLGQGLEFLIYFQGNSAPDKSGLPSDRFSAERTGGSVSTLTIQRTQQEDSAVYLCASSLSSGGAVGGELFFGEGSRLTVL.

In this sample, this clone turned up a few times. V usage is TRBV27 and J usage is TRBJ1-1; 7 bases are a match to TRBD1. The CDR3 sequence is 14 residues long. Germline V gene data show CDR1 as MNHEY and CDR2 as SMNVEV (reference sequence). V shed 4 bases and J 6 bases; nucleotides not matched to a gene: 8. The CDR3 sequence: CASSSRGSVAEAFF. In DNA, the CDR3 is TGTGCCAGCAGTTCCAGGGGGTCCGTTGCTGAAGCTTTCTTT.

The chain carries TRBV6-6 and TRBJ1-1; D possibly corresponds to TRBD1 (5 bases). V was shortened by 0 bases and J by 3 bases, with 11 bases between the two germline ends. Germline loops: CDR1 MNHNY, CDR2 SVGAGI (reference sequence). The CDR3 consists of 15 residues. CDR3 loop: CASSYSGGRDTEAFF. The DNA for the CDR3 is TGTGCCAGCAGTTACTCGGGGGGTCGGGACACTGAAGCTTTCTTT.

V and J are TRBV28 and TRBJ1-2; no reliable D call. Germline V CDR1 and CDR2: MDHEN, SYDVKM. Trimming pared 3 bases from V and 4 bases from J, leaving 12 bases between. The CDR3 runs to 14 residues. CDR3 loop: CASSFSRDFYGYTF. The CDR3 nucleotides are TGTGCCAGCAGTTTCTCTAGAGATTTCTATGGCTACACCTTC.

CDR3 loop: CASTLERGGVYSSYNEQFF. The CDR3 region has the DNA TGCGCCAGCACTTTAGAGCGGGGGGGAGTATATAGCTCCTACAATGAGCAGTTCTTC. V and J are TRBV10-2 and TRBJ2-1; 10 nucleotides match TRBD2. Germline V gene lookup returns CDR1 WSHSY and CDR2 SAAADI. The CDR3 is 19 amino acids. V dropped 7 bases and J dropped 0; count of bases not matched to a gene: 15.

Note on this clone: The final CDR3 position lacks the conserved phenylalanine or tryptophan, pointing to a likely read error. This chain connects TRBV5-1 to TRBJ2-2; a weak D match, TRBD1 (6 bases). Trimming pared 4 bases from V and 0 bases from J, leaving 13 bases between. This CDR3 is built from 16 residues. CDR1 and CDR2 (germline): SGHRS, YFSETQ. CDR3 protein: CASSPGQFANTGELFL. CDR3 DNA: TGCGCCAGCAGCCCTGGACAGTTCGCGAACACCGGGGAGCTGTTTTTG.